A single sample gave rise to the 5 T cell receptor beta chains below, sequenced in a study of T cells in localized non-small cell lung cancer. Produced via immunoSEQ multiplex PCR; TCRdb's table is partial and in-frame only. This sample has roughly 35,000 clones, with about nine tenths found just once. Sequencing used peripheral blood, obtained before any cancer treatment. The source of these receptors is a woman aged 40-70 years with stage I lung adenocarcinoma.

The V call is TRBV5-4, the J call TRBJ1-2; 7 bases map to TRBD1. There are 15 residues in the CDR3. After removal of 4 bases from V and 8 bases from J, the junction contained 14 bases not matched to a gene. Germline V CDR1 and CDR2: SGHNT, YYREEE (reference sequence). CDR3 in amino acids: CASSTFRGTPMGYTF. Here the CDR3 DNA reads TGTGCCAGCAGCACCTTCAGGGGGACTCCCATGGGCTACACCTTC. Complete variable domain (other parts from reference TRBV5-4 and TRBJ1-2): ETGVTQSPTHLIKTRGQQVTLRCSSQSGHNTVSWYQQALGQGPQFIFQYYREEENGRGNFPPRFSGLQFPNYSSELNVNALELDDSALYLCASSTFRGTPMGYTFGSGTRLTVV.

The gene calls are TRBV5-1 and TRBJ1-1; D is uncertain. CDR3 length: 13 residues. Germline V gives CDR1 SGHRS, CDR2 YFSETQ. Between the trimmed V and J ends, which lost 1 base and 5 bases, there was a span of 9 bases. Here the CDR3 DNA reads TGCGCCAGCAGCTTGTCGAGGAGGACTGAAGCTTTCTTT. Residues: CASSLSRRTEAFF.

This clone was picked up a small number of times. The chain joins TRBV9 to TRBJ1-2; D call uncertain. V lost 0 bases and J lost 5, with 20 bases in between. This CDR3 region has 17 residues. CDR1 SGDLS and CDR2 YYNGEE come from the germline V gene. CDR3 in DNA: TGTGCCAGCAGCGTAGATGGTAGGCCAACTTCGAGGTATGGCTACACCTTC. This translates into CASSVDGRPTSRYGYTF.

V is TRBV7-9 and J is TRBJ1-4; D call uncertain. V lost 1 base and J lost 5, with 8 bases in between. This CDR3 has 14 residues. CDR1 SEHNR and CDR2 FQNEAQ come from the germline V gene (reference sequence). The CDR3 loop reads CASSLGGSNEKLFF. DNA for the CDR3: TGTGCCAGCAGCTTAGGGGGATCGAATGAAAAACTGTTTTTT.

This clone has just one count. The V call is TRBV11-3, the J call TRBJ2-7; TRBD1 matches at 9 bases. V dropped 3 bases and J dropped 2; count of bases not matched to a gene: 8. The CDR3 has 16 amino acids. Germline CDR1 SGHNT, CDR2 YENEEA. CDR3 region: CASSFRTGASTYEQYF. The CDR3 DNA reads TGTGCCAGCAGCTTTCGGACAGGGGCTTCTACCTACGAGCAGTACTTC.